A selection of T cell receptor beta chains follows, all from one sample in a study of blood T cell repertoires in COVID-19. The repertoire was sequenced with immunoSEQ multiplex PCR; TCRdb's copy has only in-frame clones and lacks some. The sample includes roughly 250,000 clones, around nine tenths of them seen just once. What was sequenced was peripheral blood. The receptors here all came from a man aged 25 to 40 with COVID-19, enrolled during active disease. The CDR3 runs from the conserved cysteine through the conserved F or W. The D gene is left open where the match is weak. Where a row states a size, it is once, few, many or the class of an expanded clone; other rows omit it.

clone_size j_call d_call v_call cdr3_aa cdr3_nt
NA TRBJ2-3 NA TRBV6-5 CASSSLSGGDTQYF TGTGCCAGCAGTTCCCTTAGTGGGGGGGATACGCAGTATTTT
few TRBJ2-7 NA TRBV7-9 CASSADRYGEQYF TGTGCCAGCAGCGCCGACAGGTATGGCGAGCAGTACTTC
NA TRBJ2-1 TRBD2 TRBV6-5 CASSRRLAGGYEQFF TGTGCCAGCAGCCGTCGTTTAGCGGGGGGTTATGAGCAGTTCTTC
NA TRBJ2-1 TRBD1 TRBV6-5 CATDGDRSYNEQFF TGTGCCACGGATGGGGACAGGAGCTACAATGAGCAGTTCTTC
NA TRBJ1-4 NA TRBV12-5 CASGPEWESEKLFF TGTGCTAGTGGTCCTGAGTGGGAGAGTGAAAAACTGTTTTTT
NA TRBJ2-1 NA TRBV4-2 CASSQAGLIPTDEQFF TGTGCCAGCAGCCAGGCTGGACTAATTCCTACCGATGAGCAGTTCTTC
once TRBJ2-6 NA TRBV5-1 CASSLEPGSANVLTF TGCGCCAGCAGCTTGGAACCAGGGTCGGCCAACGTCCTGACTTTC
NA TRBJ1-2 TRBD1 TRBV7-9 CASSRQQGNGYTF TGTGCCAGCAGCCGACAACAGGGGAATGGCTACACCTTC
NA TRBJ2-2 NA TRBV27 CASRSIDTANTGELFF TGTGCCAGCAGATCCATCGACACCGCGAACACCGGGGAGCTGTTTTTT
once TRBJ1-1 NA TRBV7-9 CASSSWRGTEAFF TGTGCCAGCAGCTCATGGAGGGGCACTGAAGCTTTCTTT
once TRBJ1-1 NA TRBV7-9 CASSLQGDTEAFF TGTGCCAGCAGCTTACAGGGCGACACTGAAGCTTTCTTT
NA TRBJ2-3 TRBD2 TRBV27 CASSLLLSGGPSTDTQYF TGTGCCAGCAGTTTACTTCTTAGCGGGGGGCCTAGCACAGATACGCAGTATTTT
NA TRBJ2-7 NA TRBV7-9 CASSPPSGDRYEQYF TGTGCCAGCAGCCCTCCTTCAGGGGACCGCTACGAGCAGTACTTC
NA TRBJ2-6 NA TRBV10-2 CASSDGSGGSLSGANVLTF TGCGCCAGCAGTGACGGGTCGGGGGGCAGCTTGTCTGGGGCCAACGTCCTGACTTTC
NA TRBJ1-1 TRBD1 TRBV27 CASSSDRGNTEAFF TGTGCCAGCAGTTCCGACAGGGGGAACACTGAAGCTTTCTTT
once TRBJ1-1 NA TRBV25-1 CASTEPAAVGGLGSAFF TGTGCCAGCACCGAACCAGCCGCAGTGGGGGGTTTGGGATCTGCTTTCTTT
NA TRBJ1-4 NA TRBV5-1 CASSSGLKTGPNEKLFF TGCGCCAGCAGCTCGGGGCTAAAGACAGGACCTAATGAAAAACTGTTTTTT
NA TRBJ1-5 TRBD1 TRBV19 CASSAGTANQPQHF TGTGCCAGTAGTGCTGGGACAGCAAATCAGCCCCAGCATTTT
NA TRBJ1-2 TRBD1 TRBV9 CASSGQETGGYGYTF TGTGCCAGCAGCGGTCAGGAGACAGGGGGCTATGGCTACACCTTC
NA TRBJ2-1 TRBD1 TRBV11-3 CASSLETGTASYNEQFF TGTGCCAGCAGCTTAGAAACCGGGACAGCGAGTTACAATGAGCAGTTCTTC
once TRBJ2-6 NA TRBV27 CASTNTGSGANVLTF TGTGCCAGCACAAACACAGGGTCTGGGGCCAACGTCCTGACTTTC
NA TRBJ1-4 NA TRBV7-9 CASSLHNIAQGRREKLFF TGTGCCAGCAGCTTACATAATATCGCCCAGGGGCGAAGAGAAAAACTGTTTTTT
NA TRBJ2-1 TRBD2 TRBV5-4 CASSPSGGAYNEQFF TGTGCCAGCAGTCCTAGCGGGGGGGCTTACAATGAGCAGTTCTTC
NA TRBJ2-7 NA TRBV29-1 CSVDDSYEQYF TGCAGCGTTGACGACAGCTACGAGCAGTACTTC
NA TRBJ1-5 NA TRBV19 CASSIRSSNQPQHF TGTGCCAGTAGTATTAGGAGTAGCAATCAGCCCCAGCATTTT
NA TRBJ2-1 TRBD1 TRBV9 CASSTRDRGLGSVYNEQFF TGTGCCAGCAGCACCCGGGACAGGGGTTTGGGAAGCGTCTACAATGAGCAGTTCTTC
once TRBJ2-7 TRBD1 TRBV7-9 CASSLDRGEQYF TGTGCCAGCAGTTTAGACAGGGGCGAGCAGTACTTC
NA TRBJ2-1 NA TRBV6-1 CASSARRGGRNLSYNEQFF TGTGCCAGCAGTGCCCGAAGGGGGGGCCGTAACCTTTCCTACAATGAGCAGTTCTTC
NA TRBJ2-3 NA TRBV6-5 CASSYSGGGPYTQYF TGTGCCAGCAGTTACTCGGGGGGGGGCCCCTATACGCAGTATTTT
NA TRBJ2-5 NA TRBV5-1 CASSLTSSETQYF TGCGCCAGCAGCTTAACTAGTAGCGAGACCCAGTACTTC
NA TRBJ1-2 NA TRBV6-5 CASNPPGGRNYGYTF TGTGCCAGCAACCCCCCGGGGGGGCGGAACTATGGCTACACCTTC
once TRBJ2-2 TRBD1 TRBV19 CASSVRQGGTGELFF TGTGCCAGTAGTGTTAGACAGGGGGGCACCGGGGAGCTGTTTTTT
NA TRBJ1-6 NA TRBV6-1 CASSDKAVRVNSPLHF TGTGCCAGCAGTGATAAGGCGGTGAGGGTAAATTCACCCCTCCACTTT
NA TRBJ2-3 NA TRBV6-5 CASKGALGTDTQYF TGTGCCAGCAAAGGGGCCTTGGGCACAGATACGCAGTATTTT
NA TRBJ2-6 TRBD1 TRBV4-1 CASSQDLSGTVHRSGANVLTF TGCGCCAGCAGCCAAGATTTGTCGGGGACAGTTCACCGATCTGGGGCCAACGTCCTGACTTTC
NA TRBJ1-2 NA TRBV4-1 CASSQDGGSNYGYTF TGCGCCAGCAGCCAAGATGGGGGGAGTAACTATGGCTACACCTTC
few TRBJ2-7 NA TRBV2 CASSLGRTSYEQYF TGTGCCAGCAGTTTGGGGAGGACCTCCTACGAGCAGTACTTC
NA TRBJ1-3 NA TRBV27 CASSLYAGGGNTIYF TGTGCCAGCAGTTTATATGCGGGTGGAGGAAACACCATATATTTT
NA TRBJ2-7 NA TRBV27 CASSLKKGWEQYF TGTGCCAGCAGTTTAAAGAAGGGGTGGGAGCAGTACTTC
NA TRBJ1-2 NA TRBV3-1/TRBV3-2 CASSLLGRGYGYTF TGTGCCAGCAGCTTACTCGGCAGGGGCTATGGCTACACCTTC
NA TRBJ2-1 TRBD2 TRBV7-3 CASSPSPGGLGNEQFF TGTGCCAGCAGCCCCTCCCCGGGGGGGCTCGGCAATGAGCAGTTCTTC
NA TRBJ2-7 TRBD1 TRBV7-9 CASSLGTGVYEQYF TGTGCCAGCAGCTTAGGGACAGGAGTCTACGAGCAGTACTTC
NA TRBJ2-5 NA TRBV30 CAWGPGGGTQYF TGTGCCTGGGGCCCCGGGGGTGGGACCCAGTACTTC
NA TRBJ2-7 TRBD1 TRBV6-5 CASTRDRASYEQYF TGTGCCAGCACCCGGGACAGAGCTTCCTACGAGCAGTACTTC
NA TRBJ2-5 NA TRBV7-2 CASSLGGGQETQYF TGTGCCAGCAGCTTAGGTGGGGGGCAAGAGACCCAGTACTTC
NA TRBJ1-2 TRBD1 TRBV18 CASSPPGTEMIRVYGYTF TGTGCCAGCTCACCACCCGGGACAGAAATGATCCGAGTCTATGGCTACACCTTC
NA TRBJ2-1 TRBD1 TRBV11-3 CASSSYQGAEQFF TGTGCCAGCAGCTCCTACCAGGGGGCTGAGCAGTTCTTC
NA TRBJ2-2 NA TRBV6-1 CASSDQEAGELFF TGTGCCAGCAGTGATCAGGAGGCCGGGGAGCTGTTTTTT